This T cell receptor (beta chain) was sequenced for a study of blood T cell repertoires in COVID-19. In the source study's methods: Estimation of nucleated cell counts was performed using reference gene primer amplification. Sequencing was performed with immunoSEQ multiplex PCR; in TCRdb, only in-frame clones are kept and a portion is missing. V and J calls and clone size are as listed in that table; D and trimming were resolved from the DNA. The table lists 200,000 to 300,000 clones, roughly 80% of them singletons. This CDR3 is 18 amino acids long. Trimming took off 0 bases at V and 4 bases at J, with 18 bases between the two ends. CDR1 is MGHRA and CDR2 is YSYEKL in the germline V gene.

The sequence came from a woman aged 60-70 years with active or convalescent COVID-19. The chain uses TRBV4-1 and TRBJ2-2; weak D call: TRBD2 (6 bases). The specimen sequenced was peripheral blood. The CDR3 protein is CASSQEERGAGRTGELFF. The CDR3 DNA reads TGCGCCAGCAGCCAAGAGGAACGTGGGGCGGGGCGCACCGGGGAGCTGTTTTTT.